These T cell receptor beta chains were read from a single sample in a study of cytomegalovirus exposure and HLA in healthy donors. The method was immunoSEQ multiplex PCR; TCRdb's version includes in-frame clones alone and lacks a portion of them. The table has 100,000 to 150,000 clones, 55% to 75% seen once. Sequences were obtained from PBMCs. All receptors come from a young man in good health and CMV-seronegative. Each CDR3 is given with its conserved first and last residue. Each record gives: J gene, V gene, D gene, clone size, CDR3 protein, CDR3 DNA. A D gene is named only where the DNA matches it firmly. Only part of the rows carry a size: once, few, many, or a class if the clone is expanded.

>TRBJ2-3|TRBV28|.|.
CANKETGTDTQYF
TGTGCCAACAAAGAGACAGGCACAGATACGCAGTATTTT
>TRBJ2-3|TRBV7-6|.|.
CASSFSLVTDTQYF
TGTGCCAGCAGCTTTAGCTTGGTCACAGATACGCAGTATTTT
>TRBJ1-1|TRBV4-3|.|few
CASSQAGAGIPFF
TGCGCCAGCAGCCAGGCTGGGGCGGGGATTCCTTTCTTT
>TRBJ2-2|TRBV11-3|.|few
CASSLFFSNTGELFF
TGTGCCAGCAGCTTATTCTTTTCGAACACCGGGGAGCTGTTTTTT
>TRBJ1-1|TRBV5-5|.|.
CASSLRDSRNTEAFF
TGTGCCAGCAGCCTGAGGGACTCGCGGAACACTGAAGCTTTCTTT
>TRBJ1-3|TRBV5-4|.|.
CASSGEVPGNTIYF
TGTGCCAGCAGCGGGGAGGTCCCTGGAAACACCATATATTTT
>TRBJ2-1|TRBV2|TRBD2|.
CASSKASGGPLNEQFF
TGTGCCAGCAGTAAAGCCTCGGGGGGGCCTTTGAATGAGCAGTTCTTC
>TRBJ2-1|TRBV19|TRBD2|.
CASSMKSGGLGWYEQFF
TGTGCCAGTAGTATGAAATCAGGAGGACTAGGGTGGTATGAGCAGTTCTTC
>TRBJ2-7|TRBV6-1|.|.
CASSEVGGLVGYEQYF
TGTGCCAGCAGTGAAGTTGGGGGCTTGGTAGGTTACGAGCAGTACTTC
>TRBJ2-6|TRBV4-3|.|.
CASSQERHSGANVLTF
TGCGCCAGCAGCCAAGAAAGACACTCTGGGGCCAACGTCCTGACTTTC
>TRBJ2-1|TRBV27|TRBD2|few
CASSWGTTYNEQFF
TGTGCCAGCAGTTGGGGGACTACCTACAATGAGCAGTTCTTC
>TRBJ1-2|TRBV30|.|.
CASSRQQDYGYTF
TGTGCCTCCAGTAGACAGCAAGACTATGGCTACACCTTC
>TRBJ1-5|TRBV18|.|few
CASSPAGNQPQHF
TGTGCCAGCTCACCAGCGGGCAATCAGCCCCAGCATTTT
>TRBJ2-2|TRBV5-1|TRBD1|.
CASSLGQGDWNTGELFF
TGCGCCAGCAGCTTGGGACAGGGGGATTGGAACACCGGGGAGCTGTTTTTT
>TRBJ1-1|TRBV11-2|TRBD1|.
CASSSARGHAFF
TGTGCCAGCAGTTCGGCCAGGGGGCACGCTTTCTTT
>TRBJ2-3|TRBV5-1|TRBD2|.
CASSRRTSRDTQYF
TGCGCCAGCAGCCGACGGACTAGTCGAGATACGCAGTATTTT
>TRBJ2-7|TRBV7-6|TRBD1|.
CASSRGQGISYEQYF
TGTGCCAGCAGCCGCGGACAGGGGATCTCCTACGAGCAGTACTTC
>TRBJ2-5|TRBV5-4|TRBD1|.
CASSLLGQQETQYF
TGTGCCAGCAGCTTGTTGGGACAGCAAGAGACCCAGTACTTC
>TRBJ1-4|TRBV7-8|.|.
CASSLSEKLFF
TGTGCCAGCAGCTTATCAGAAAAACTGTTTTTT
>TRBJ2-7|TRBV28|.|.
CASSHSSDEQYF
TGTGCCAGCAGCCATTCTAGCGACGAGCAGTACTTC
>TRBJ1-6|TRBV28|.|.
CASSSDSPLHF
TGTGCCAGCAGTTCAGATTCACCCCTCCACTTT
>TRBJ1-1|TRBV4-1|.|.
CASSQGESNTEAFF
TGCGCCAGCAGCCAAGGCGAATCGAACACTGAAGCTTTCTTT
>TRBJ2-3|TRBV11-2|.|.
CASSRLRGAGTDTQYF
TGTGCCAGCAGCCGGCTACGGGGAGCCGGCACAGATACGCAGTATTTT
>TRBJ2-7|TRBV30|TRBD1|.
CAWTDRGSYEQYF
TGTGCCTGGACCGACAGGGGCTCCTACGAGCAGTACTTC
>TRBJ1-2|TRBV15|.|.
CATSRGRRGLSHGYTF
TGTGCCACCAGCAGAGGAAGGAGGGGTCTTAGTCATGGCTACACCTTC
>TRBJ2-1|TRBV9|.|few
CASSVVEFGGANNEQFF
TGTGCCAGCAGCGTAGTAGAGTTTGGCGGGGCGAACAATGAGCAGTTCTTC
>TRBJ2-5|TRBV19|TRBD1|few
CASSIIRAGGRQETQYF
TGTGCCAGTAGTATAATACGGGCAGGGGGCCGCCAAGAGACCCAGTACTTC
>TRBJ1-1|TRBV28|TRBD1|.
CASSRGQGAPMNTEAFF
TGTGCCAGCAGTCGCGGACAGGGGGCCCCTATGAACACTGAAGCTTTCTTT
>TRBJ1-2|TRBV29-1|TRBD1|few
CSVASGTGFYGYTF
TGCAGCGTAGCCTCCGGGACAGGGTTCTATGGCTACACCTTC
>TRBJ2-7|TRBV7-9|.|.
CASSYTGSYEQYF
TGTGCCAGCAGCTATACAGGGTCCTACGAGCAGTACTTC
>TRBJ2-7|TRBV19|TRBD1|.
CASRTGDRPYEQYF
TGTGCCAGTAGAACCGGGGACAGGCCCTACGAGCAGTACTTC
>TRBJ2-1|TRBV27|.|.
CASSRGSSYNEQFF
TGTGCCAGCAGTCGGGGGAGCTCCTACAATGAGCAGTTCTTC
>TRBJ1-6|TRBV15|.|few
CATSRDKLVRTENSPLHF
TGTGCCACCAGCAGAGATAAACTGGTGAGAACAGAAAATTCACCCCTCCACTTT
>TRBJ1-1|TRBV19|.|.
CASSNRVLLNTEAFF
TGTGCCAGTAGTAACAGGGTCCTATTGAACACTGAAGCTTTCTTT
>TRBJ1-2|TRBV7-9|.|few
CASSLIVWTALKTNYGYTF
TGTGCCAGCAGCTTAATCGTATGGACAGCCCTGAAAACTAACTATGGCTACACCTTC
>TRBJ1-2|TRBV18|.|.
CASSPWAGYGYTF
TGTGCCAGCTCACCGTGGGCTGGCTATGGCTACACCTTC
>TRBJ1-1|TRBV19|.|.
CAGRSRVSEAFF
TGTGCCGGCAGGAGCAGGGTGTCTGAAGCTTTCTTT
>TRBJ1-2|TRBV30|.|.
CAWNTNLSGYTF
TGTGCCTGGAATACAAATTTAAGTGGCTACACCTTC
>TRBJ1-5|TRBV18|.|.
CASSTSHDNQPQHF
TGTGCCAGCTCAACAAGTCATGACAATCAGCCCCAGCATTTT
>TRBJ1-1|TRBV28|TRBD1|.
CASSPPGQGRTEAFF
TGTGCCAGCAGTCCCCCGGGACAGGGTCGAACTGAAGCTTTCTTT
>TRBJ1-1|TRBV5-6|TRBD1|.
CASSPGGGQGLLAEAFF
TGTGCCAGCAGCCCTGGAGGGGGACAGGGTTTGCTCGCTGAAGCTTTCTTT
>TRBJ2-5|TRBV13|TRBD1|.
CASSRQQGFGETQYF
TGTGCCAGCAGCCGCCAACAGGGGTTTGGAGAGACCCAGTACTTC
>TRBJ1-2|TRBV5-1|TRBD1|.
CASSLNRGDFISYGYTF
TGCGCCAGCAGCTTAAACAGGGGAGATTTTATCAGCTATGGCTACACCTTC
>TRBJ1-2|TRBV7-2|.|.
CASSLTPTNYGYTF
TGTGCCAGCAGCTTAACACCAACTAACTATGGCTACACCTTC
>TRBJ1-2|TRBV5-6|TRBD1|.
CASSSTGVRVYGYTF
TGTGCCAGCAGCTCTACAGGGGTCAGGGTTTATGGCTACACCTTC